This TCR beta chain was sequenced for a study of shared clonotypes between healthy human individuals. Repertoires were generated with immunoSEQ multiplex PCR, while TCRdb's copy carries only in-frame clones and drops some. The data contain about 2 million clones, approximately 94% of them singletons. The CDR3 runs 14 residues. V was clipped by 7 bases and J by 6 bases, with 19 bases between them. Germline V gene sequence: CDR1 MNHEY, CDR2 SMNVEV (reference sequence). CD8 cells classed as naive were CD45RO-negative and positively selected for CCR7, excluding terminally differentiated effector memory CD45RA+ cells.

The sequencing sample was made of naive CD8+ T cells sorted from blood. This receptor was taken from a man between 18 and 29 years old in good health. The chain carries TRBV27 and TRBJ2-7, with D perhaps given as TRBD1 or TRBD2 (5 bases each). The CDR3 DNA reads TGTGCCAGCACCCAGCCGGGGCTGTTCTCCGAGCAGTACTTC. Protein product: CASTQPGLFSEQYF.